Below are 30 T cell receptor beta chains sequenced from a single sample in a study of identical twins. Via MiXCR, TCRdb re-called the 5' RACE reads, giving one row per CDR3 protein. The table records 300,000 to 400,000 distinct CDR3 sequences, roughly 12% of them present only once. The same specimen was also included in a second study, on yellow fever vaccine responses in identical twins.

Sample: CD8+ T cells sorted from blood. These receptors were taken from a woman aged 18-35 years in good health.

The chain carries TRBV28 and TRBJ2-5, with TRBD1 as a possible D gene (6 bases). The germline gives CDR1 MDHEN, CDR2 SYDVKM. V lost 3 bases, J lost 6 bases, and 8 bases lay in between. The CDR3 sequence is 12 residues long. The CDR3 nucleotides are TGTGCCAGCAGTTTTGACAGGAAGACCCAGTACTTC. Its protein product is CASSFDRKTQYF.

V and J are TRBV2 and TRBJ1-1; D is unclear. This CDR3 spans 13 amino acids. Germline V gene data show CDR1 as SNHLY and CDR2 as FYNNEI. Trimming removed 6 bases from V and 3 bases from J, with 11 bases in between. DNA of the CDR3: TGTGCCAGCAGGGACGACGAGGACACTGAAGCTTTCTTT. Residues: CASRDDEDTEAFF.

There are a few counts of this clonotype. The rearrangement uses TRBV4-1 and TRBJ2-1; 8 bases are a match to TRBD2. There are 16 residues in the CDR3. V shed 2 bases, J shed 4 bases, and the junction held 7 bases outside the gene matches. Germline-derived CDR1 and CDR2 are MGHRA and YSYEKL. Here the CDR3 DNA reads TGCGCCAGCAGCCAAAGGGTCCCTAGCGGGTACAATGAGCAGTTCTTC. Translated: CASSQRVPSGYNEQFF.

The sample holds a few counts of this clonotype. The chain carries TRBV11-3 and TRBJ2-1; 8 nucleotides align to TRBD2. This CDR3 has 15 amino acids. V dropped 0 bases and J dropped 9; count of bases not matched to a gene: 7. CDR1 and CDR2 from the germline V gene are SGHNT and YENEEA. CDR3 residues: CASSLEVAGPGEQFF. CDR3 in DNA: TGTGCCAGCAGCTTAGAAGTAGCGGGGCCGGGTGAGCAGTTCTTC.

The chain carries TRBV25-1 and TRBJ2-7; D may be TRBD1 (5 bases). Germline CDR1 reads MGHDK; CDR2 reads SYGVNS. The CDR3 extends over 12 amino acids. The V end was cut by 6 bases, the J end by 5 bases, with 11 bases between. The CDR3 coding sequence is TGTGCCAGCAGCCATGGGGCAAACGAGCAGTACTTC. It codes for CASSHGANEQYF.

This chain links TRBV11-2 with TRBJ2-1; the match to TRBD1 covers 7 bases. The germline CDR1 and CDR2 sequences are SGHAT and FQNNGV. The CDR3 totals 20 residues. V lost 1 base to trimming and J lost 1 base; unmatched junction nucleotides: 16. CDR3 residues: CASSLVWGQFPRGSYNEQFF. CDR3 nucleotides: TGTGCCAGCAGCTTAGTGTGGGGACAGTTCCCTCGAGGTTCCTACAATGAGCAGTTCTTC.

The rearrangement uses TRBV10-2 and TRBJ1-1, with a tentative D call TRBD1 (6 bases). Germline V CDR1 and CDR2: WSHSY, SAAADI. V was shortened by 11 bases and J by 3 bases, with 16 bases between the two germline ends. This CDR3 contains 13 residues. The CDR3 coding sequence is TGCGCCGTTCAGACTGGGGGCTACACTGAAGCTTTCTTT. Translating gives CAVQTGGYTEAFF.

Here the CDR3 reads CASSSDRGFTEAFF. The CDR3 DNA is TGTGCCAGCAGCTCTGACAGGGGTTTCACTGAAGCTTTCTTT. J is TRBJ1-1 and V is TRBV7-8; 8 nucleotides align to TRBD1. J gave up 4 bases and V 4 bases, and 5 bases lay outside the gene matches. Germline V gene lookup returns CDR1 SGHVS and CDR2 FQNEAQ. The length of the CDR3 is 14 residues.

The chain has TRBV12-3 or TRBV12-4 and TRBJ1-3; perhaps TRBD1 as D (5 bases). This CDR3 comprises 15 residues. With 5 bases removed from V and 3 bases from J, the gap between germline ends came to 14 bases. The CDR3: CASSPGTLSGNTIYF. CDR3 bases: TGTGCCAGCAGTCCCGGGACTTTAAGTGGAAACACCATATATTTT.

This chain joins TRBV13 and TRBJ2-3, with TRBD1 as a possible D gene (5 bases). Germline assignment: CDR1 PRHDT and CDR2 FYEKMQ (reference sequence). The CDR3 has 17 residues. V was pared by 3 bases and J by 3 bases, with 19 bases between. The CDR3 here is CASSLGQGAGVTDTQYF. CDR3 nucleotide sequence: TGTGCCAGCAGCTTGGGGCAGGGTGCTGGGGTAACAGATACGCAGTATTTT.

This clonotype was observed a handful of times. This chain links TRBV20-1 with TRBJ2-1, with TRBD2 matching 14 bases. The length of the CDR3 is 14 residues. The germline gives CDR1 DFQATT, CDR2 SNEGSKA (reference sequence). J gave up 6 bases and V 6 bases, and 4 bases lay outside the gene matches. Written as DNA, the CDR3 is TGCAGTGCGCGGACTAGCGGGAGGCCCAATGAGCAGTTCTTC. Translated, it gives CSARTSGRPNEQFF.

The rearrangement uses TRBV6-4 and TRBJ1-1; D is possibly TRBD1 (5 bases). There are 15 residues in the CDR3. The germline V gene encodes CDR1 MRHNA and CDR2 SNTAGT. With 0 bases removed from V and 6 bases from J, the gap between germline ends came to 14 bases. DNA for the CDR3: TGTGCCAGCAGTGACTCGACCGGGGGACCCTCTGAAGCTTTCTTT. Translated, it gives CASSDSTGGPSEAFF.

This rearrangement joins TRBV7-9 to TRBJ2-2; D ambiguous. The CDR3 is 16 amino acids. Trimming cost V 1 base and J 0 bases, with 9 bases left between them. From germline, CDR1 is SEHNR and CDR2 FQNEAQ (reference sequence). As DNA, the CDR3 is TGTGCCAGCAGCTTAGAAAGGCCTCCGAACACCGGGGAGCTGTTTTTT. Its translation is CASSLERPPNTGELFF.

The V gene is TRBV4-1, the J gene TRBJ1-2, with D unresolved. This CDR3 has 13 amino acids. The germline CDR1 and CDR2 sequences are MGHRA and YSYEKL. Trimming pared 0 bases from V and 6 bases from J, leaving 8 bases between. CDR3 in DNA: TGCGCCAGCAGCCAAGAGGATCGGAATGGCTACACCTTC. This translates into CASSQEDRNGYTF.

This clonotype was observed once. This may arise from a read error, as a much more abundant clone is one base away. The CDR3 loop is CASGYSYNEQFF. In DNA form, the CDR3 reads TGTGCCAGCGGTTACTCCTACAATGAGCAGTTCTTC. The chain links TRBV6-5 to TRBJ2-1, with D uncertain. From germline, CDR1 is MNHEY and CDR2 SVGAGI. There are 12 residues in the CDR3.

V gene TRBV6-1 combines with J gene TRBJ2-1; possibly TRBD2 for D (6 bases). This CDR3 contains 15 residues. Trimming pared 6 bases from V and 3 bases from J, leaving 15 bases between. The germline CDR1 and CDR2 sequences are MNHNS and SASEGT. The CDR3 region is CASRPLGGLYNEQFF. CDR3 coding DNA: TGTGCCAGCAGACCCTTGGGGGGACTCTACAATGAGCAGTTCTTC.

The chain links TRBV7-8 to TRBJ2-3, with 8 bases that match TRBD2. After removal of 5 bases from V and 4 bases from J, the junction contained 14 bases not matched to a gene. Germline V lookup: CDR1 SGHVS, CDR2 FQNEAQ. The CDR3 is 17 residues long. The CDR3 here is CASSIPDGRAPSDTQYF. The CDR3 coding sequence is TGTGCCAGCAGCATACCCGACGGGAGGGCACCATCAGATACGCAGTATTTT.

This clonotype has a handful of counts. The chain employs TRBV4-1 and TRBJ2-7; D tentatively fits TRBD1 or TRBD2 (6 bases each). Germline V gene data show CDR1 as MGHRA and CDR2 as YSYEKL. V dropped 1 base and J dropped 0 bases, with 10 bases sitting between them. This CDR3 has 15 amino acids. Here the CDR3 DNA reads TGCGCCAGCAGCCAAGGGAGGGACATCTCCTACGAGCAGTACTTC. Amino acids: CASSQGRDISYEQYF.

Many counts were recorded for this clonotype. The V and J genes are TRBV10-2 and TRBJ2-7; D may be TRBD1 (6 bases). Trimming removed 7 bases from V and 1 base from J, with 11 bases in between. CDR3 size: 13 residues. The germline CDR1 and CDR2 sequences are WSHSY and SAAADI. The CDR3 loop is CASTRDRSYEQYF. In DNA form, the CDR3 reads TGCGCCAGCACTCGAGACAGGTCCTACGAGCAGTACTTC.

This clonotype has more than one count but fewer than ten. The chain carries TRBV7-8 and TRBJ2-7; no clear D gene. The CDR3 length is 14 residues. Per the germline V gene, CDR1 is SGHVS and CDR2 is FQNEAQ. V lost 1 base and J 3 bases, leaving 10 bases between the germline ends. DNA of the CDR3: TGTGCCAGCAGCTTAGGCTCGGGCAACTACGAGCAGTACTTC. Translating it yields CASSLGSGNYEQYF.

This rearrangement joins TRBV29-1 to TRBJ2-1, with a possible D match to TRBD2 (7 bases). Deletions cut 0 bases from V and 4 bases from J, with 13 bases between. CDR1 is SQVTM and CDR2 is ANQGSEA in the germline V gene. The CDR3 extends over 15 amino acids. This CDR3 reads CSVEDRGGLYNEQFF. The CDR3 region has the DNA TGCAGCGTTGAAGATCGCGGGGGCCTATACAATGAGCAGTTCTTC.

This clonotype was seen more than once but under ten times. J is TRBJ1-3 and V is TRBV12-3 or TRBV12-4; a possible D gene is TRBD1 (5 bases). This CDR3 spans 12 amino acids. Trimming cost V 8 bases and J 3 bases, with 8 bases left between them. Here the CDR3 DNA reads TGTGCCAGCGTTGACAGTGGAAACACCATATATTTT. The encoded protein is CASVDSGNTIYF.

This chain connects TRBV6-5 to TRBJ2-5; 9 nucleotides line up with TRBD1. The CDR3 covers 15 residues. V was pared by 2 bases and J by 5 bases, with 6 bases of the junction left unmatched. CDR1 and CDR2 (germline): MNHEY, SVGAGI. The CDR3 coding sequence is TGTGCCAGCAGTTACGGACAGGGGCGGGAGGAGACCCAGTACTTC. Its protein is CASSYGQGREETQYF.

This clonotype has a handful of counts. The chain is built from TRBV20-1 and TRBJ2-6, with D hard to call. The CDR3 has 13 amino acids. Trimming pared 6 bases from V and 0 bases from J, leaving 6 bases between. Germline loops: CDR1 DFQATT, CDR2 SNEGSKA (reference sequence). The CDR3: CSAFDSGANVLTF. CDR3 nucleotide sequence: TGCAGTGCCTTTGACTCTGGGGCCAACGTCCTGACTTTC.

This clonotype showed up just a few times. The V call is TRBV20-1, the J call TRBJ2-4; 11 bases line up with TRBD1. This CDR3 is 16 amino acids long. CDR1 DFQATT and CDR2 SNEGSKA come from the germline V gene (reference sequence). Losses at the gene ends were 6 bases for V and 0 bases for J; bases not matched to a gene: 7. The CDR3 DNA reads TGCAGTGCAGAAAGGGACAGGGGGGAAGCCAAAAACATTCAGTACTTC. It yields the protein CSAERDRGEAKNIQYF.

This clonotype came up a few times. The chain has TRBV2 and TRBJ2-1; no reliable D call. This CDR3 has 14 amino acids. The germline gives CDR1 SNHLY, CDR2 FYNNEI. Trimming left V 7 bases short and J 7 bases short, with 17 bases between. The CDR3 DNA is TGTGCCAGCACCCCCCCTGAGGACGGGAATGAGCAGTTCTTC. This codes for CASTPPEDGNEQFF.

In the case of this clonotype: This could be a read error, since a much larger clone is one nucleotide away. The rearrangement joins TRBV12-3 or TRBV12-4 to TRBJ2-1, with TRBD2 as a possible D gene (6 bases). The CDR3 runs to 15 residues. Trimming removed 4 bases from V and 2 bases from J, with 12 bases in between. Here the CDR3 reads CASSSPGTAYNEQFF. The CDR3 bases are TGTGCCAGCAGTTCCCCCGGGACTGCCTACAATGAGCAGTTCTTC.

The V gene is TRBV6-1, the J gene TRBJ1-6; 9 bases line up with TRBD1. CDR3 size: 15 residues. Trimming at V came to 5 bases and at J to 7 bases, leaving 6 bases not matched to a gene. Germline V gene data show CDR1 as MNHNS and CDR2 as SASEGT. CDR3 region: CASSPGQGPNSPLHF. In nucleotides, the CDR3 is TGTGCCAGCAGTCCTGGACAGGGGCCAAATTCACCCCTCCACTTT.

The gene calls are TRBV28 and TRBJ1-2, with D unclear. The length of the CDR3 is 16 residues. The germline V and J ends were trimmed by 1 base and 4 bases, with 16 bases remaining between them. CDR1 and CDR2 from the germline V gene are MDHEN and SYDVKM. Here the CDR3 DNA reads TGTGCCAGCAGTTTATTCCCAGCGACGAGCACCTATGGCTACACCTTC. Its protein product is CASSLFPATSTYGYTF.

J is TRBJ2-1 and V is TRBV9; D call uncertain. Germline CDR1 is SGDLS and CDR2 is YYNGEE. V lost 4 bases to trimming and J lost 6 bases, with 11 bases between them. CDR3 length: 13 residues. Here the CDR3 reads CASSTRSSNEQFF. The CDR3 DNA follows: TGTGCCAGCAGCACGAGAAGCAGCAATGAGCAGTTCTTC.